A single sample gave rise to the 10 T cell receptor beta chains below, sequenced in a study of cytomegalovirus exposure and HLA in healthy donors. A multiplex PCR was run with 60 Vbeta primers and 13 Jbeta primers. Profiling relied on immunoSEQ multiplex PCR, and the TCRdb table lists in-frame clones only, not all of them. The table includes hundreds of thousands of clones, nearly 80% detected once. Sample: PBMCs. The receptors were sampled from a male donor in good health and CMV-seronegative.

This chain uses TRBV6-5 with TRBJ1-6; 7 bases are shared with TRBD1. With V trimmed by 6 bases and J by 9 bases, 11 bases remained unmatched. The CDR3 covers 15 residues. Germline lookup yields CDR1 MNHEY and CDR2 SVGAGI. This chain's CDR3 is CASRTRGRIGSPLHF. DNA for the CDR3: TGTGCCAGCAGAACAAGGGGGCGGATAGGTTCACCCCTCCACTTT.

The chain joins TRBV9 to TRBJ2-2, with D perhaps matching TRBD2 (6 bases). Germline V lookup: CDR1 SGDLS, CDR2 YYNGEE. This CDR3 comprises 16 residues. The V end was cut by 2 bases, the J end by 5 bases, with 16 bases between. CDR3: CASSVGGIGGTGELFF. CDR3 DNA: TGTGCCAGCAGCGTTGGCGGGATTGGGGGGACCGGGGAGCTGTTTTTT.

This clone has a handful of counts. The J gene is TRBJ2-3, the V gene TRBV6-4; 7 bases agree with TRBD2. CDR1 is MRHNA, CDR2 SNTAGT, per germline. The CDR3 is 15 residues long. Trimming took 0 bases from V and 4 from J; bases not matched to a gene: 4. Here the CDR3 DNA reads TGTGCCAGCAGTGACTCCGCGGGAGCTTCAGATACGCAGTATTTT. Residues: CASSDSAGASDTQYF.

This rearrangement joins TRBV9 to TRBJ1-2, with D perhaps TRBD1 (6 bases). The CDR3 contains 15 residues. Looked up from germline, CDR1 is SGDLS and CDR2 is YYNGEE. V gave up 3 bases and J gave up 3 bases, with 15 bases separating them. The CDR3 reads CASSAATGTYYGYTF. CDR3 in DNA: TGTGCCAGCAGCGCGGCGACGGGGACATACTATGGCTACACCTTC.

The chain links TRBV5-6 to TRBJ2-5, with TRBD1 matching 10 bases. The J call is doubtful: the DNA matches TRBJ2-7 better. Germline CDR1 and CDR2: SGHDT and YYEEEE. The CDR3 length is 16 residues. CDR3 in amino acids: CASSRRTGGSSYEQYF. The CDR3 bases are TGTGCCAGCAGCCGACGGACAGGGGGGAGCTCCTACGAGCAGTACTTC.

V usage is TRBV11-2 and J usage is TRBJ2-3; TRBD1 might be the D (5 bases). The germline V gene has CDR1 SGHAT and CDR2 FQNNGV. The CDR3 is made up of 16 amino acids. Trimming removed 2 bases at V and 2 bases at J, with 14 bases between. CDR3 nucleotide sequence: TGTGCCAGCAGCTTATACAGGAATAGACCCACAGATACGCAGTATTTT. Residues: CASSLYRNRPTDTQYF.

The chain joins TRBV14 to TRBJ2-3, with TRBD2 as a possible D gene (6 bases). The CDR3 loop spans 18 amino acids. CDR1 is SGHDN and CDR2 is FVKESK in the germline V gene. V was shortened by 0 bases and J by 0 bases, with 16 bases between the two germline ends. This chain's CDR3 is CASSQEAGVPLSTDTQYF. The CDR3 bases are TGTGCCAGCAGCCAAGAAGCGGGTGTTCCTCTAAGCACAGATACGCAGTATTTT.

On this clone: A read error may produce the germline difference seen at one junction end. The V call is TRBV11-2, the J call TRBJ2-2; TRBD2 aligns across 7 bases. The CDR3 is 15 amino acids. Germline V lookup: CDR1 SGHAT, CDR2 FQNNGV. CDR3 coding DNA: TGCGCCAGCAGCCCAACGAGCGGGGTGGCCGGGGAGCTGTTTTTT. Protein product: CASSPTSGVAGELFF.

The CDR3, as DNA: TGTGCCAGCAGTTCCGGACAGTCCCCCAATCAGCCCCAGCATTTT. Translation gives CASSSGQSPNQPQHF. V gene TRBV28 combines with J gene TRBJ1-5, with a possible D match to TRBD1 (6 bases). This CDR3 has 15 amino acids. Germline-derived CDR1 and CDR2 are MDHEN and SYDVKM. V was cut by 4 bases and J by 3 bases, with 13 bases left in between.

The gene calls are TRBV4-2 and TRBJ2-7; D possibly corresponds to TRBD2 (6 bases). Germline CDR1 is LGHNA and CDR2 is YNFKEQ. There are 15 residues in the CDR3. Trimming shortened V by 2 bases and J by 3 bases, and 14 bases separated the two germline ends. The CDR3 sequence: CASSQTQTRDYEQYF. CDR3 in DNA: TGTGCCAGCAGCCAAACCCAGACTAGGGACTACGAGCAGTACTTC.